Below are 6 T cell receptor beta chains sequenced from a single sample in a study of T-cell memory formation after mild COVID-19. One entry per CDR3 protein, called by TCRdb with MiXCR from the 5' RACE reads. The data contain 90,000 to 120,000 distinct CDR3 sequences, roughly an eighth of them singletons. Material: PBMCs or a T cell subset sorted from them (not recorded which). These receptors were taken from a man younger than 35 who had mild COVID-19 (a few samples of this study predate the infection). Cell type and time point are not known.

This clonotype appeared a few times. The gene calls are TRBV29-1 and TRBJ1-3; TRBD1 is a possible D gene (5 bases). Trimming took 3 bases from V and 4 from J, leaving 7 bases between them. CDR3 length equals 12 residues. Germline lookup yields CDR1 SQVTM and CDR2 ANQGSEA. The DNA of the CDR3 is TGCAGCGTTGACACAGGAGGAAACACCATATATTTT. This gives the protein CSVDTGGNTIYF.

V is TRBV7-9 and J is TRBJ2-7; tentatively, D is TRBD1 (6 bases). CDR3 length: 12 residues. The ends were cut back, 5 bases at V and 3 bases at J, with 8 bases in the middle. Germline V gene lookup returns CDR1 SEHNR and CDR2 FQNEAQ (reference sequence). The CDR3, as DNA: TGTGCCAGCAGCAAGGACAGCTACGAGCAGTACTTC. This gives the protein CASSKDSYEQYF.

V usage is TRBV7-2 and J usage is TRBJ2-3, with 8 nucleotides matching TRBD2. CDR1 is SGHTA and CDR2 is FQGNSA in the germline V gene. This CDR3 has 16 amino acids. The V segment lost 5 bases and the J segment 1 base; nucleotides outside the gene matches: 8. The CDR3 sequence: CASSPLAGVGTDTQYF. CDR3 nucleotide sequence: TGTGCCAGCAGCCCCCTAGCGGGTGTCGGCACAGATACGCAGTATTTT.

This clonotype was seen ten or more times. The chain joins TRBV10-3 to TRBJ2-7; 8 bases agree with TRBD1. The CDR3 totals 13 residues. The germline V gene encodes CDR1 ENHRY and CDR2 SYGVKD. The junction had 4 bases not matched to a gene; V was cut back by 6 bases and J by 3 bases. This CDR3 is CAIRDREDYEQYV. The CDR3, as DNA: TGTGCCATCAGGGACAGGGAGGACTACGAGCAGTACGTC.

This clonotype was detected only a few times. CDR3 residues: CSAPTLGQGDSGANVLTF. For the CDR3, the DNA is TGCAGTGCCCCCACACTGGGACAGGGAGACTCTGGGGCCAACGTCCTGACTTTC. The rearrangement joins TRBV20-1 to TRBJ2-6; 9 nucleotides match TRBD1. After removal of 6 bases from V and 0 bases from J, the junction contained 12 bases not matched to a gene. The CDR3 runs to 18 residues. Germline lookup yields CDR1 DFQATT and CDR2 SNEGSKA (reference sequence).

The chain is built from TRBV7-9 and TRBJ1-1, with TRBD1 as a possible D gene (5 bases). V was shortened by 1 base and J by 4 bases, with 19 bases between the two germline ends. Looked up from germline, CDR1 is SEHNR and CDR2 is FQNEAQ (reference sequence). This CDR3 spans 17 amino acids. CDR3 in DNA: TGTGCCAGCAGCTTAGATCCCGTGGCAGGGTGGAGCACTGAAGCTTTCTTT. It specifies CASSLDPVAGWSTEAFF.